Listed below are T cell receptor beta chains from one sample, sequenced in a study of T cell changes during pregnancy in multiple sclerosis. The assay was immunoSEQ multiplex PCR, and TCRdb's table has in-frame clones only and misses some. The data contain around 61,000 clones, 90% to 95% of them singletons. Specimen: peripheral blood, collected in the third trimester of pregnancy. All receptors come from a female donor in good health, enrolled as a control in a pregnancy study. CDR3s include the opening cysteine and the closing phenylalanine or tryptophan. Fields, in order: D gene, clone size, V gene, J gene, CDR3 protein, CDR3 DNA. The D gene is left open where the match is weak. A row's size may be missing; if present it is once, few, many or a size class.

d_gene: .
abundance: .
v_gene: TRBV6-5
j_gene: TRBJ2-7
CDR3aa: CASSYGKTGNYEQYF
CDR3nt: TGTGCCAGCAGTTACGGCAAGACAGGAAACTACGAGCAGTACTTC

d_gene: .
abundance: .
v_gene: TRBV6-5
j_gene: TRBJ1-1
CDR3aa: CASSYSRTEAFF
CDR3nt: TGTGCCAGCAGTTACTCCAGGACTGAAGCTTTCTTT

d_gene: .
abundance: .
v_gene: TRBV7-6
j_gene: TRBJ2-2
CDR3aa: CASSSRMNGELFF
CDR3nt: TGTGCCAGCAGCTCCAGGATGAACGGGGAGCTGTTTTTT

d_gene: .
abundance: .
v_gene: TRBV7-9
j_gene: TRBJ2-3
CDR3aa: CASSSDRSTDTQYF
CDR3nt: TGTGCCAGCAGCTCCGACAGGAGCACAGATACGCAGTATTTT

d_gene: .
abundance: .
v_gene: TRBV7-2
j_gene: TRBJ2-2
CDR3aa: CAGAGQLNTGELFF
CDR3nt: TGTGCCGGGGCGGGACAGCTGAACACCGGGGAGCTGTTTTTT

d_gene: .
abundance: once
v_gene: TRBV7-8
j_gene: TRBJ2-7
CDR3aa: CASSLERRGEQYF
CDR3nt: TGTGCCAGCAGCTTAGAAAGGCGGGGCGAGCAGTACTTC

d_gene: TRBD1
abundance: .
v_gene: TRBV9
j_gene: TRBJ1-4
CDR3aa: CASSTGQATNEKLFF
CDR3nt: TGTGCCAGCAGCACAGGACAGGCAACTAATGAAAAACTGTTTTTT

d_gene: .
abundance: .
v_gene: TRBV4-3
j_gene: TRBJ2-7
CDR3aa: CASSQDGGEQYF
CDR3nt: TGCGCCAGCAGCCAAGATGGCGGCGAGCAGTACTTC

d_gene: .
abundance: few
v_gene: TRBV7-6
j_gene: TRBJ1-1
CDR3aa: CASSSRDMRTEAFF
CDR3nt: TGTGCCAGCAGCTCTCGGGACATGAGGACTGAAGCTTTCTTT

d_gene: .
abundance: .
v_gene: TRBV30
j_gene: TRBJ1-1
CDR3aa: CAWSVRLTEAFF
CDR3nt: TGTGCCTGGAGTGTGCGGTTGACTGAAGCTTTCTTT

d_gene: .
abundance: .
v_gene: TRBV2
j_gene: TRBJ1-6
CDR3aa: CASSYAPRNSPLHF
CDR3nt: TGTGCCAGCAGTTACGCGCCGCGGAATTCACCCCTCCACTTT

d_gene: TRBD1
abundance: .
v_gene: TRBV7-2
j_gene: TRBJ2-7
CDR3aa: CASSLKWGQGRDEQYF
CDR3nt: TGTGCCAGCAGCTTAAAATGGGGACAGGGGAGGGACGAGCAGTACTTC

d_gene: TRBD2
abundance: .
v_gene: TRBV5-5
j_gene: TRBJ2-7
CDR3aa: CASSLRGSGDIASYEQYF
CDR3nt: TGTGCCAGCAGCCTGAGGGGTAGCGGGGATATCGCATCCTACGAGCAGTACTTC

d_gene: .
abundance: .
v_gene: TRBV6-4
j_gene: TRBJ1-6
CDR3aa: CASSRTVNNSPLHF
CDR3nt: TGTGCCAGCAGCCGGACAGTTAATAATTCACCCCTCCACTTT

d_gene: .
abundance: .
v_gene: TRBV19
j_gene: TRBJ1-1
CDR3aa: CASSIDVGGMNTEAFF
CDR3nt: TGTGCCAGTAGTATAGACGTTGGAGGGATGAACACTGAAGCTTTCTTT

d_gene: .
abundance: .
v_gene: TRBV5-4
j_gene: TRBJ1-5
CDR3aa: CASSLGQNQPQHF
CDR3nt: TGTGCCAGCAGCTTGGGACAGAATCAGCCCCAGCATTTT

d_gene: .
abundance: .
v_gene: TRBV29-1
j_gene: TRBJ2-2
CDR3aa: CSARQDFTGELFF
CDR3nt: TGCAGCGCTCGACAGGACTTCACCGGGGAGCTGTTTTTT

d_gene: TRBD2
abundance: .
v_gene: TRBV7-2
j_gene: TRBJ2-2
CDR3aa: CASSSRREGTGELFF
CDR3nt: TGTGCCAGCAGCTCTAGGCGGGAGGGAACCGGGGAGCTGTTTTTT

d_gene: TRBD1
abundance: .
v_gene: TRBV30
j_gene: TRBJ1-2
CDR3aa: CACTGGYGYTF
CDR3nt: TGTGCTTGCACAGGGGGCTATGGCTACACCTTC

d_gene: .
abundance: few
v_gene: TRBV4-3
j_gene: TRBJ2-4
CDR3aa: CASSQSDTGVVKNIQYF
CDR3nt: TGCGCCAGCAGCCAATCTGATACCGGGGTGGTCAAAAACATTCAGTACTTC

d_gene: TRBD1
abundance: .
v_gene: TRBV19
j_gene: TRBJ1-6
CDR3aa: CASREDRVLTESPLHF
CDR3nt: TGTGCCAGCCGCGAGGACAGGGTGCTAACGGAATCACCCCTCCACTTT

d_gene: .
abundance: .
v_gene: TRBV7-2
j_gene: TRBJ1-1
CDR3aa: CASSLAAGVRTEAFF
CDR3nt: TGTGCCAGCAGCTTAGCCGCGGGGGTAAGAACTGAAGCTTTCTTT

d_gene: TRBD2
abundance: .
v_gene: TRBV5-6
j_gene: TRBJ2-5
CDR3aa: CASSLASGGYQETQYF
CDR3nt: TGTGCCAGCAGCTTGGCTAGCGGGGGGTACCAAGAGACCCAGTACTTC

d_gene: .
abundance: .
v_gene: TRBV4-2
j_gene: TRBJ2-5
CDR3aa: CASSQDSQETQYF
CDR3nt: TGTGCCAGCAGCCAAGACTCTCAAGAGACCCAGTACTTC

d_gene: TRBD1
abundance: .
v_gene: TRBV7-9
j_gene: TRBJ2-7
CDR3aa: CASSPTGSEQYF
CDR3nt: TGTGCCAGCAGCCCGACAGGGAGTGAGCAGTACTTC

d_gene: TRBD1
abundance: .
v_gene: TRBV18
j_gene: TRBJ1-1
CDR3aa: CASSRQGREAFF
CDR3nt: TGTGCCAGCTCAAGACAGGGCCGGGAGGCTTTCTTT

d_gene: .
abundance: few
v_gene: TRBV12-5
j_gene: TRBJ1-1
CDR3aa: CASGLVLGVGHSEAFF
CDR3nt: TGTGCTAGTGGTTTGGTATTGGGAGTGGGACACTCTGAAGCTTTCTTT

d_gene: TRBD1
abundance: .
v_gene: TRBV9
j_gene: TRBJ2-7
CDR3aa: CASSISDRGKGEQYF
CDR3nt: TGTGCCAGCAGCATCTCGGACAGGGGGAAGGGAGAGCAGTACTTC

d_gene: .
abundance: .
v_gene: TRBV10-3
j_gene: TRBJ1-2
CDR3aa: CAISEGNYGYTF
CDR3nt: TGTGCCATCAGCGAGGGCAACTATGGCTACACCTTC

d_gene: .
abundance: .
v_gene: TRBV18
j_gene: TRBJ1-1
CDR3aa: CASSPDRTNTEAFF
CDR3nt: TGTGCCAGCTCACCTGACAGGACGAACACTGAAGCTTTCTTT

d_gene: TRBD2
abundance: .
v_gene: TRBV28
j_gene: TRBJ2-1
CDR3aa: CASSRSGGQYNEQFF
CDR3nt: TGTGCCAGCAGCCGAAGCGGGGGGCAATACAATGAGCAGTTCTTC

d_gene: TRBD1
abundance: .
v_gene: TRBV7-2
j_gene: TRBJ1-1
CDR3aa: CASSLQTPGGFRAEAFF
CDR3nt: TGTGCCAGCAGCTTACAAACCCCAGGGGGTTTCAGAGCTGAAGCTTTCTTT

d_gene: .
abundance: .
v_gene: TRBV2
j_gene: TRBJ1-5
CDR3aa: CASSQGGSNQPQHF
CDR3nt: TGTGCCAGCAGCCAAGGGGGAAGCAATCAGCCCCAGCATTTT

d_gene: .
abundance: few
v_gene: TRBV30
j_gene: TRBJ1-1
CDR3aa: CAWRWSTEAFF
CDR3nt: TGTGCCTGGAGATGGAGCACTGAAGCTTTCTTT

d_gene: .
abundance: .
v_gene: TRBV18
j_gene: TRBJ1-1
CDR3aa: CASSPLPQQKNTEAFF
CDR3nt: TGTGCCAGCTCACCACTACCCCAACAGAAGAACACTGAAGCTTTCTTT

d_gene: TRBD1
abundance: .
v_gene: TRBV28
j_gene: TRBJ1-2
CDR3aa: CASSSHRGRGYGYTF
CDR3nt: TGTGCCAGCAGTTCGCACAGGGGGCGTGGCTATGGCTACACCTTC

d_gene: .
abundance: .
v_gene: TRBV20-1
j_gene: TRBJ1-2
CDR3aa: CSAREQNGYTF
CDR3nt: TGCAGTGCTAGGGAGCAGAATGGCTACACCTTC

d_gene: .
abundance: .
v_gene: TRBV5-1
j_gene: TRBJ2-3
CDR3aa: CASTLQAGYTDTQYF
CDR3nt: TGCGCCAGCACCCTTCAGGCGGGGTACACAGATACGCAGTATTTT

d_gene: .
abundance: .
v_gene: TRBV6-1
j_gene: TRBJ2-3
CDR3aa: CASAREIGTDTQYF
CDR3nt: TGTGCCAGTGCACGCGAAATTGGCACAGATACGCAGTATTTT

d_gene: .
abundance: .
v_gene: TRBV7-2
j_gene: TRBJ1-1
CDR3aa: CASSLVRYGEAFF
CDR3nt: TGTGCCAGCAGCTTAGTTCGATACGGTGAAGCTTTCTTT

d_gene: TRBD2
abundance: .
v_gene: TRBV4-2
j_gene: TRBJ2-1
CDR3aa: CASSRSGTSGGNEQFF
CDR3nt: TGTGCCAGCAGCCGCTCAGGGACTAGCGGGGGGAATGAGCAGTTCTTC

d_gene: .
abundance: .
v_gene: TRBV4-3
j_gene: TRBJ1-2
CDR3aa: CASSQGGGAVYGYTF
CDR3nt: TGCGCCAGCAGCCAAGGAGGCGGCGCCGTCTATGGCTACACCTTC